One and the same sample provided the 12 T cell receptor beta chains below, sequenced in a study of human versus mouse CDR3 diversity and MHC coevolution. Generated by immunoSEQ multiplex PCR, the TCRdb table keeps only in-frame clones and is missing some. Of more than 55,000 clones listed, around 94% are singletons. The sequenced sample consisted of naive CD4+ T cells from blood. Subset indicated: CD45RO-negative CD62L-positive naive CD4 T cells. Source of these receptors: a person between 55 and 69 years old in good health.

The CDR3 sequence is CASRGTGHTGELFF. CDR3 in DNA: TGTGCCAGCAGGGGGACAGGTCACACCGGGGAGCTGTTTTTT. The chain combines TRBV9 with TRBJ2-2; the match to TRBD1 covers 8 bases. Trimming removed 5 bases from V and 3 bases from J; junction bases left unmatched: 3. CDR1 and CDR2 (germline): SGDLS, YYNGEE. There are 14 residues in the CDR3.

V is TRBV4-1 and J is TRBJ1-2, with 7 bases aligning to TRBD1. CDR3 length: 14 amino acids. V lost 4 bases, J lost 1 base, and 3 bases stayed unmatched. CDR1 and CDR2 from the germline V gene are MGHRA and YSYEKL. CDR3 DNA: TGCGCCAGCAGCCCTCAGGGGGATAACTATGGCTACACCTTC. As protein: CASSPQGDNYGYTF.

This clone turned up a few times. The chain couples TRBV19 to TRBJ1-5; 7 bases fit TRBD1. The V segment lost 7 bases and the J segment 4 bases; nucleotides outside the gene matches: 10. Per germline, CDR1 LNHDA and CDR2 SQIVND (reference sequence). The CDR3 loop spans 15 amino acids. The CDR3 region has the DNA TGTGCCAGTACCATCAGCCCGGGACAGAATCAGCCCCAGCATTTT. It is translated as CASTISPGQNQPQHF.

The chain carries TRBV5-4 and TRBJ2-1, with a tentative D call TRBD1 (5 bases). Trimming pared 4 bases from V and 6 bases from J, leaving 17 bases between. CDR3 size: 15 residues. Germline V CDR1 and CDR2: SGHNT, YYREEE (reference sequence). The CDR3 sequence is CASSPPWGTGNEQFF. The CDR3, as DNA: TGTGCCAGCAGCCCCCCATGGGGCACGGGCAATGAGCAGTTCTTC.

The chain couples TRBV2 to TRBJ2-5; possible D gene TRBD1, 5 bases. Germline CDR1 reads SNHLY; CDR2 reads FYNNEI. Between the trimmed V and J ends, which lost 5 bases and 10 bases, there was a span of 17 bases. The CDR3 consists of 13 residues. The CDR3 loop reads CASSYRLGRGQYF. The CDR3 coding sequence is TGTGCCAGCAGTTACCGACTCGGAAGGGGCCAGTACTTC.

The table lists this clone with a few counts. CDR3 residues: CASMTGAGEQFF. CDR3 nucleotide sequence: TGTGCCAGCATGACGGGAGCAGGTGAGCAGTTCTTC. The chain joins TRBV6-5 to TRBJ2-1, with a weak D call TRBD2 (6 bases). Germline V CDR1 and CDR2: MNHEY, SVGAGI. Deletions cut 7 bases from V and 9 bases from J, with 13 bases between. The CDR3 totals 12 residues.

The chain is built from TRBV11-1 and TRBJ2-5; TRBD1 agrees at 9 bases. The CDR3 length is 13 residues. V lost 4 bases and J lost 3; bases outside the gene matches: 0. Germline values: CDR1 SGHAT, CDR2 FQDESV (reference sequence). For the CDR3, the DNA is TGTGCCAGCAGCTGGACAGGGGAAGAGACCCAGTACTTC. Protein sequence: CASSWTGEETQYF.

J is TRBJ2-5 and V is TRBV28, with TRBD1 matching over 8 bases. TRBJ2-7 explains the end of the DNA better; the J call may be wrong. CDR3 length equals 12 residues. Germline V gene sequence: CDR1 MDHEN, CDR2 SYDVKM. In DNA form, the CDR3 reads TGTGCCAGCAGAGGGACAGGCTACGAGCAGTACTTC. As protein: CASRGTGYEQYF.

This chain links TRBV30 with TRBJ2-7, with D perhaps matching TRBD2 (6 bases). Trimming cost V 5 bases and J 3 bases, with 8 bases left between them. The CDR3 totals 11 residues. The germline V gene has CDR1 GTSNPN and CDR2 SVGIG (reference sequence). CDR3 DNA: TGTGCCTGGGGAGGGAGCTACGAGCAGTACTTC. Translated: CAWGGSYEQYF. Filled out from reference TRBV30 and TRBJ2-7, the complete variable domain reads SQTIHQWPATLVQPVGSPLSLECTVEGTSNPNLYWYRQAAGRGLQLLFYSVGIGQISSEVPQNLSASRPQDRQFILSSKKLLLSDSGFYLCAWGGSYEQYFGPGTRLTVT.

V gene TRBV5-4 combines with J gene TRBJ2-7; 14 positions agree with TRBD2. Per the germline V gene, CDR1 is SGHNT and CDR2 is YYREEE (reference sequence). V was clipped by 0 bases and J by 2 bases; unmatched bases: 7. The CDR3 extends over 18 amino acids. The CDR3 loop is CASSLARGGLAGAYEQYF. CDR3 nucleotides: TGTGCCAGCAGCTTGGCCCGCGGGGGACTAGCGGGGGCCTACGAGCAGTACTTC.

As regards this clone: The junction differs from germline at one of its ends, possibly a read error. The rearrangement links TRBV6-4 to TRBJ2-1, with 9 bases fitting TRBD1. The CDR3 has 17 amino acids. The V gene's germline CDR1 is MRHNA and CDR2 SNTAGT. Here the CDR3 reads CASSDSYRDRVYSEQFF. CDR3 sequence (DNA): TGTGCCAGCAGTGACTCGTACCGGGACAGGGTCTACAGTGAGCAGTTCTTC.

This clone was detected once. The chain links TRBV7-3 to TRBJ2-3, with a tentative D call TRBD2 (5 bases). With 8 bases removed from V and 6 bases from J, the gap between germline ends came to 18 bases. The germline CDR1 and CDR2 sequences are SGHTA and FQGTGA. The CDR3 extends over 14 amino acids. The CDR3 protein is CASRRTGGEDTQYF. The CDR3 nucleotides read TGTGCCAGCCGGAGGACCGGCGGTGAGGATACGCAGTATTTT.